This TCR beta chain was sequenced for a study of T cell responses to AZD1222 COVID-19 vaccine. Comments on this clone: As yet, its antigen is unknown.

Germline assignment: CDR1 SGHTA and CDR2 FQGNSA. J gave up 1 base and V 2 bases, and 2 bases lay outside the gene matches. This CDR3 region has 16 residues. Generated by immunoSEQ multiplex PCR, the TCRdb table keeps only in-frame clones and is missing some. The top ten hold 2% to 2.5% of the sample, which has about 93,000 clones, around 89% seen once. General study points: Only six or seven AZD1222 recipients tested seropositive at baseline.

Material: peripheral blood, obtained 28 days after the second AZD1222 dose. The chain combines TRBV7-2 with TRBJ2-3; 11 nucleotides line up with TRBD2. This TCR was sampled from an adult who received the AZD1222 COVID-19 vaccine. This CDR3 reads CASSLLLAGGTDTQYF. Written as DNA, the CDR3 is TGTGCCAGCAGCTTATTACTAGCGGGGGGCACAGATACGCAGTATTTT. Full variable domain (missing parts from reference TRBV7-2 and TRBJ2-3): GAGVSQSPSNKVTEKGKDVELRCDPISGHTALYWYRQSLGQGLEFLIYFQGNSAPDKSGLPSDRFSAERTGGSVSTLTIQRTQQEDSAVYLCASSLLLAGGTDTQYFGPGTRLTVL.